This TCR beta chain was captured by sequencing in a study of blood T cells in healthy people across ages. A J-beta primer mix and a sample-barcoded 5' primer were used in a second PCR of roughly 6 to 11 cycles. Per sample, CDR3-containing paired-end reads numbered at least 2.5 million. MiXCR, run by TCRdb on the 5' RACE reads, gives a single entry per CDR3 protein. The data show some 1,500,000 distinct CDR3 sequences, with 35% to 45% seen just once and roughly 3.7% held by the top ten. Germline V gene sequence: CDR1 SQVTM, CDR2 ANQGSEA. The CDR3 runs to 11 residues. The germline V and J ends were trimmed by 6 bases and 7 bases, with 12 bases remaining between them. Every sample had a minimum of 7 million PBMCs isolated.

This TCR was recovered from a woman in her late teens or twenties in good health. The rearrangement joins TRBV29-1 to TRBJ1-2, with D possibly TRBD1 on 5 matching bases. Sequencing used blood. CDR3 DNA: TGCAGCGTGGAAATGGGGCCTGGCTACACCTTC. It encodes CSVEMGPGYTF.